These T cell receptor beta chains were read from a single sample in a study of technical replicates of blood from a handful of donors. Assay used: immunoSEQ multiplex PCR; TCRdb lists only in-frame clones, some missing. The data show some 49,000 clones, roughly nine tenths seen once. The sample taken for sequencing was PBMCs. The receptors derive from a human donor in good health. Some clones in this sample may be carry-over from other donors' samples. Both conserved end residues are part of each CDR3. The order of the fields is clone size, D gene, J gene, V gene, CDR3 protein, CDR3 DNA. A D gene is named only where the DNA matches it firmly. For some rows the clone size is stated as once, few or many, or as a class when expanded; others skip it.

abundance: NA
d_gene: TRBD1
j_gene: TRBJ1-2
v_gene: TRBV27
CDR3aa: CASSLATTGSGYTF
CDR3nt: TGTGCCAGCAGTTTAGCCACGACAGGGTCGGGCTACACCTTC

abundance: once
d_gene: NA
j_gene: TRBJ2-5
v_gene: TRBV4-2
CDR3aa: CASSRRTVQETQYF
CDR3nt: TGTGCCAGCAGCCGCAGGACAGTCCAAGAGACCCAGTACTTC

abundance: few
d_gene: NA
j_gene: TRBJ2-2
v_gene: TRBV4-3
CDR3aa: CASSQDWTAGELFF
CDR3nt: TGCGCCAGCAGCCAAGATTGGACAGCCGGGGAGCTGTTTTTT

abundance: NA
d_gene: NA
j_gene: TRBJ1-2
v_gene: TRBV28
CDR3aa: CASSLWDSLRDYTF
CDR3nt: TGTGCCAGCAGTTTATGGGACAGCCTGCGCGACTACACCTTC

abundance: NA
d_gene: TRBD1
j_gene: TRBJ1-6
v_gene: TRBV30
CDR3aa: CAWSRIGQGLRNSPLHF
CDR3nt: TGTGCCTGGAGCCGAATAGGACAGGGTTTAAGGAATTCACCCCTCCACTTT

abundance: NA
d_gene: TRBD1
j_gene: TRBJ2-2
v_gene: TRBV7-9
CDR3aa: CASTFGGQGRTGELFF
CDR3nt: TGTGCCAGCACCTTCGGGGGACAGGGACGTACCGGGGAGCTGTTTTTT

abundance: NA
d_gene: NA
j_gene: TRBJ2-2
v_gene: TRBV7-7
CDR3aa: CASSPGRGTTGELFF
CDR3nt: TGTGCCAGCAGCCCAGGCCGCGGGACCACCGGGGAGCTGTTTTTT

abundance: few
d_gene: NA
j_gene: TRBJ2-2
v_gene: TRBV5-6
CDR3aa: CASNLLRNTGELFF
CDR3nt: TGTGCCAGCAACTTACTTCGGAACACCGGGGAGCTGTTTTTT

abundance: NA
d_gene: NA
j_gene: TRBJ1-2
v_gene: TRBV5-1
CDR3aa: CASSLTEPRGYTF
CDR3nt: TGCGCCAGCAGCTTGACGGAGCCACGGGGCTACACCTTC

abundance: NA
d_gene: TRBD1
j_gene: TRBJ2-4
v_gene: TRBV5-1
CDR3aa: CASSLGDRDGRDIQYF
CDR3nt: TGCGCCAGCAGCTTGGGTGACAGGGACGGTCGCGACATTCAGTACTTC

abundance: NA
d_gene: TRBD2
j_gene: TRBJ2-7
v_gene: TRBV18
CDR3aa: CASSQGLAGESEQYF
CDR3nt: TGTGCCAGCTCACAGGGACTAGCGGGAGAAAGCGAGCAGTACTTC

abundance: NA
d_gene: TRBD1
j_gene: TRBJ2-1
v_gene: TRBV5-1
CDR3aa: CASSLRTGGNEQFF
CDR3nt: TGCGCCAGCAGCTTACGGACAGGGGGAAATGAGCAGTTCTTC

abundance: NA
d_gene: NA
j_gene: TRBJ1-6
v_gene: TRBV15
CDR3aa: CATSRDQSPLHF
CDR3nt: TGTGCCACCAGCAGAGATCAATCACCCCTCCACTTT

abundance: NA
d_gene: TRBD2
j_gene: TRBJ2-3
v_gene: TRBV7-3
CDR3aa: CASSLTSASGGYTDTQYF
CDR3nt: TGTGCCAGCAGCTTAACATCGGCTAGCGGGGGTTACACAGATACGCAGTATTTT

abundance: NA
d_gene: TRBD1
j_gene: TRBJ1-4
v_gene: TRBV6-5
CDR3aa: CASRATGTNEKLFF
CDR3nt: TGTGCCAGCAGGGCGACAGGGACTAATGAAAAACTGTTTTTT

abundance: NA
d_gene: NA
j_gene: TRBJ2-7
v_gene: TRBV7-6
CDR3aa: CASSLVSGSSYEQYF
CDR3nt: TGTGCCAGCAGCTTAGTATCCGGGTCCTCCTACGAGCAGTACTTC

abundance: NA
d_gene: TRBD1
j_gene: TRBJ1-2
v_gene: TRBV6-5
CDR3aa: CASSYSTGRSGYTF
CDR3nt: TGTGCCAGCAGTTACTCGACAGGGCGGAGTGGCTACACCTTC

abundance: NA
d_gene: TRBD1
j_gene: TRBJ1-1
v_gene: TRBV7-9
CDR3aa: CASSVLGQRNTEAFF
CDR3nt: TGTGCCAGCAGCGTTTTGGGACAGCGGAACACTGAAGCTTTCTTT

abundance: NA
d_gene: TRBD1
j_gene: TRBJ2-5
v_gene: TRBV30
CDR3aa: CAWSGPTGGWETQYF
CDR3nt: TGTGCCTGGAGTGGCCCTACAGGGGGCTGGGAGACCCAGTACTTC

abundance: NA
d_gene: NA
j_gene: TRBJ2-2
v_gene: TRBV4-3
CDR3aa: CASSQGLGTNTGELFF
CDR3nt: TGCGCCAGCAGCCAAGGACTAGGAACTAACACCGGGGAGCTGTTTTTT

abundance: NA
d_gene: TRBD1
j_gene: TRBJ2-5
v_gene: TRBV5-4
CDR3aa: CASSFIGTGRYQETQYF
CDR3nt: TGTGCCAGCAGCTTTATCGGGACAGGGAGGTACCAAGAGACCCAGTACTTC

abundance: NA
d_gene: NA
j_gene: TRBJ2-1
v_gene: TRBV4-2
CDR3aa: CASSLAGFYNEQFF
CDR3nt: TGTGCCAGCAGCCTGGCGGGATTTTACAATGAGCAGTTCTTC

abundance: once
d_gene: NA
j_gene: TRBJ2-3
v_gene: TRBV4-3
CDR3aa: CASSQDPRDPDTQYF
CDR3nt: TGCGCCAGCAGCCAAGATCCGAGGGATCCAGATACGCAGTATTTT

abundance: few
d_gene: NA
j_gene: TRBJ1-2
v_gene: TRBV19
CDR3aa: CASSIDKGPIYGYTF
CDR3nt: TGTGCCAGTAGTATAGATAAGGGGCCGATCTATGGCTACACCTTC

abundance: NA
d_gene: TRBD1
j_gene: TRBJ1-2
v_gene: TRBV27
CDR3aa: CASSNDRVRGYTF
CDR3nt: TGTGCCAGCAGCAACGACAGGGTACGTGGCTACACCTTC

abundance: NA
d_gene: NA
j_gene: TRBJ1-1
v_gene: TRBV20-1
CDR3aa: CSVQGNTEAFF
CDR3nt: TGCAGTGTCCAGGGTAACACTGAAGCTTTCTTT

abundance: NA
d_gene: TRBD1
j_gene: TRBJ1-5
v_gene: TRBV19
CDR3aa: CASSRKGTGYQPQHF
CDR3nt: TGTGCCAGTAGCAGAAAGGGGACAGGGTATCAGCCCCAGCATTTT

abundance: NA
d_gene: NA
j_gene: TRBJ1-2
v_gene: TRBV18
CDR3aa: CASSPRGGGYTF
CDR3nt: TGTGCCAGCTCACCACGGGGGGGAGGCTACACCTTC

abundance: NA
d_gene: TRBD1
j_gene: TRBJ2-1
v_gene: TRBV4-3
CDR3aa: CASSQIGQGHEQFF
CDR3nt: TGCGCCAGCAGCCAAATCGGACAGGGCCATGAGCAGTTCTTC

abundance: NA
d_gene: TRBD1
j_gene: TRBJ1-1
v_gene: TRBV2
CDR3aa: CASSGQGIVTEAFF
CDR3nt: TGTGCCAGCAGTGGACAGGGGATTGTCACTGAAGCTTTCTTT

abundance: NA
d_gene: NA
j_gene: TRBJ2-7
v_gene: TRBV21-1
CDR3aa: CASAKRSYEQYF
CDR3nt: TGTGCCAGTGCTAAGCGCTCCTACGAGCAGTACTTC

abundance: NA
d_gene: NA
j_gene: TRBJ2-3
v_gene: TRBV5-4
CDR3aa: CASSLEFKQTRPDTQYF
CDR3nt: TGTGCCAGCAGCTTGGAGTTCAAACAGACTAGACCAGATACGCAGTATTTT

abundance: NA
d_gene: TRBD1
j_gene: TRBJ1-2
v_gene: TRBV30
CDR3aa: CAWSLGTGGLYGYTF
CDR3nt: TGTGCCTGGAGCCTTGGGACAGGGGGCCTCTATGGCTACACCTTC

abundance: NA
d_gene: TRBD2
j_gene: TRBJ2-3
v_gene: TRBV6-5
CDR3aa: CASSRTSGGTDTQYF
CDR3nt: TGTGCCAGCAGTAGAACTAGCGGGGGTACAGATACGCAGTATTTT

abundance: once
d_gene: NA
j_gene: TRBJ1-1
v_gene: TRBV4-2
CDR3aa: CASSQDSSRGTEAFF
CDR3nt: TGTGCCAGCAGCCAAGACTCCTCACGGGGAACTGAAGCTTTCTTT

abundance: NA
d_gene: NA
j_gene: TRBJ1-1
v_gene: TRBV14
CDR3aa: CASSQDSIWGRDMNTEAFF
CDR3nt: TGTGCCAGCAGCCAAGACTCGATTTGGGGCAGGGATATGAACACTGAAGCTTTCTTT

abundance: NA
d_gene: TRBD1
j_gene: TRBJ2-4
v_gene: TRBV5-1
CDR3aa: CASSDPQGADIQYF
CDR3nt: TGCGCCAGCAGCGATCCTCAGGGGGCGGACATTCAGTACTTC

abundance: NA
d_gene: NA
j_gene: TRBJ1-1
v_gene: TRBV7-9
CDR3aa: CASSHRQVDTEAFF
CDR3nt: TGTGCCAGCAGCCACCGACAGGTAGACACTGAAGCTTTCTTT

abundance: NA
d_gene: TRBD1
j_gene: TRBJ2-5
v_gene: TRBV6-6
CDR3aa: CASSRLQGAQETQYF
CDR3nt: TGTGCCAGCAGTCGCCTACAGGGGGCACAAGAGACCCAGTACTTC

abundance: NA
d_gene: TRBD1
j_gene: TRBJ1-2
v_gene: TRBV28
CDR3aa: CASRTGAGYGYTF
CDR3nt: TGTGCCAGCAGGACAGGGGCAGGTTATGGCTACACCTTC

abundance: NA
d_gene: TRBD1
j_gene: TRBJ2-7
v_gene: TRBV6-5
CDR3aa: CASSWTGISYEQYF
CDR3nt: TGTGCCAGCAGTTGGACAGGGATCTCCTACGAGCAGTACTTC